A selection of T cell receptor beta chains follows, all from one sample in a study of blood T cell repertoires in COVID-19. TCRdb's table, derived via immunoSEQ multiplex PCR, lists solely in-frame clones and lacks some. The sample has under 250,000 clones; around 84% are singletons. Specimen: peripheral blood. The receptors shown here come from a woman aged 60-70 years who had recovered from COVID-19. CDR3s include the opening cysteine and the closing phenylalanine or tryptophan. A D gene is named only where the DNA matches it firmly. Clone size is not always given. Where it is, it says once, few, many or a class for expanded clones.

d_call: .
clone_size: .
j_call: TRBJ1-2
v_call: TRBV3-1/TRBV3-2
cdr3_aa: CASSPGGYGYTF
cdr3_nt: TGTGCCAGCAGCCCTGGCGGCTATGGCTACACCTTC

d_call: TRBD1
clone_size: few
j_call: TRBJ1-5
v_call: TRBV7-9
cdr3_aa: CASSLGGYRGEPQHF
cdr3_nt: TGTGCCAGCAGCTTAGGCGGGTACAGGGGGGAGCCCCAGCATTTT

d_call: TRBD2
clone_size: .
j_call: TRBJ2-3
v_call: TRBV4-1
cdr3_aa: CASSQIAGGPITQYF
cdr3_nt: TGCGCCAGCAGCCAGATAGCGGGGGGGCCTATCACGCAGTATTTT

d_call: TRBD2
clone_size: .
j_call: TRBJ2-1
v_call: TRBV9
cdr3_aa: CASSVDGTRLNEQFF
cdr3_nt: TGTGCCAGCAGCGTAGACGGGACTAGGCTCAATGAGCAGTTCTTC

d_call: TRBD2
clone_size: .
j_call: TRBJ2-5
v_call: TRBV24-1
cdr3_aa: CATSDPSGGQETQYF
cdr3_nt: TGTGCCACCAGTGACCCTAGCGGGGGGCAAGAGACCCAGTACTTC

d_call: TRBD2
clone_size: .
j_call: TRBJ2-7
v_call: TRBV20-1
cdr3_aa: CSASLSGGAPREQYF
cdr3_nt: TGCAGTGCTAGTTTAAGCGGGGGGGCTCCTAGGGAGCAGTACTTC

d_call: TRBD2
clone_size: .
j_call: TRBJ2-1
v_call: TRBV19
cdr3_aa: CASSILSGGLDEQFF
cdr3_nt: TGTGCCAGTAGTATCTTGAGCGGGGGGCTCGATGAGCAGTTCTTC

d_call: TRBD2
clone_size: .
j_call: TRBJ2-5
v_call: TRBV5-8
cdr3_aa: CASSTGLLVQETQYF
cdr3_nt: TGTGCCAGCAGCACGGGACTATTAGTCCAAGAGACCCAGTACTTC

d_call: .
clone_size: .
j_call: TRBJ2-7
v_call: TRBV7-9
cdr3_aa: CASSRFQGLHEQYF
cdr3_nt: TGTGCCAGCAGCCGTTTCCAGGGTCTTCACGAGCAGTACTTC

d_call: TRBD2
clone_size: .
j_call: TRBJ2-1
v_call: TRBV19
cdr3_aa: CASSTVGLAGGFSSYNEQFF
cdr3_nt: TGTGCCAGTAGTACGGTAGGACTAGCGGGGGGCTTCAGCTCCTACAATGAGCAGTTCTTC

d_call: .
clone_size: .
j_call: TRBJ2-1
v_call: TRBV5-4
cdr3_aa: CASSLPDRPQFF
cdr3_nt: TGTGCCAGCAGCCTCCCGGACAGACCGCAGTTCTTC

d_call: TRBD2
clone_size: .
j_call: TRBJ2-1
v_call: TRBV19
cdr3_aa: CASRERGSSYNEQFF
cdr3_nt: TGTGCCAGTAGGGAGCGGGGGAGCTCCTACAATGAGCAGTTCTTC

d_call: TRBD2
clone_size: .
j_call: TRBJ2-1
v_call: TRBV4-2
cdr3_aa: CASSQERRGVYNEQFF
cdr3_nt: TGTGCCAGCAGCCAAGAACGGCGGGGGGTGTACAATGAGCAGTTCTTC

d_call: TRBD2
clone_size: once
j_call: TRBJ2-1
v_call: TRBV10-3
cdr3_aa: CAIRTGTSGGDYNEQFF
cdr3_nt: TGTGCCATCAGGACCGGGACTAGCGGGGGAGATTACAATGAGCAGTTCTTC

d_call: .
clone_size: few
j_call: TRBJ1-3
v_call: TRBV2
cdr3_aa: CASSEDSFLGNTIYF
cdr3_nt: TGTGCCAGCAGTGAAGACAGTTTCCTTGGAAACACCATATATTTT

d_call: .
clone_size: .
j_call: TRBJ2-7
v_call: TRBV7-2
cdr3_aa: CASSTLAFPYEQYF
cdr3_nt: TGTGCCAGCAGCACTCTAGCTTTCCCCTACGAGCAGTACTTC

d_call: TRBD2
clone_size: .
j_call: TRBJ2-3
v_call: TRBV5-1
cdr3_aa: CASSLVSKSPSGAADTQYF
cdr3_nt: TGCGCCAGCAGCTTGGTTTCGAAGTCGCCTAGCGGGGCGGCAGATACGCAGTATTTT

d_call: TRBD2
clone_size: .
j_call: TRBJ2-5
v_call: TRBV19
cdr3_aa: CASSVSGAFQETQYF
cdr3_nt: TGTGCCAGTAGTGTTAGCGGGGCGTTCCAAGAGACCCAGTACTTC

d_call: .
clone_size: .
j_call: TRBJ2-3
v_call: TRBV27
cdr3_aa: CAIREGQRVDTQYF
cdr3_nt: TGTGCCATTCGGGAGGGACAGCGGGTGGATACGCAGTATTTT

d_call: .
clone_size: .
j_call: TRBJ1-2
v_call: TRBV4-1
cdr3_aa: CASSQVQGGGYTF
cdr3_nt: TGCGCCAGCAGCCAAGTCCAGGGCGGAGGCTACACCTTC

d_call: TRBD1
clone_size: .
j_call: TRBJ1-1
v_call: TRBV7-3
cdr3_aa: CASSSQGTGLAEAFF
cdr3_nt: TGTGCCAGCAGCTCCCAAGGGACAGGGCTTGCTGAAGCTTTCTTT

d_call: TRBD1
clone_size: once
j_call: TRBJ2-5
v_call: TRBV5-8
cdr3_aa: CASTFGVGTGGEETQYF
cdr3_nt: TGTGCCAGCACCTTCGGGGTAGGGACAGGGGGCGAAGAGACCCAGTACTTC

d_call: TRBD1
clone_size: .
j_call: TRBJ1-1
v_call: TRBV5-1
cdr3_aa: CASSLRGPSTEAFF
cdr3_nt: TGCGCCAGCAGCCTCAGGGGGCCGAGCACTGAAGCTTTCTTT

d_call: .
clone_size: .
j_call: TRBJ1-5
v_call: TRBV19
cdr3_aa: CASSPGQRNQPQHF
cdr3_nt: TGTGCCAGTAGTCCTGGACAGAGAAATCAGCCCCAGCATTTT

d_call: .
clone_size: .
j_call: TRBJ1-1
v_call: TRBV18
cdr3_aa: CASSPTGLNTEAFF
cdr3_nt: TGTGCCAGCTCACCAACAGGGCTGAACACTGAAGCTTTCTTT

d_call: TRBD2
clone_size: .
j_call: TRBJ2-1
v_call: TRBV10-1
cdr3_aa: CASSESARGAYNEQFF
cdr3_nt: TGCGCCAGCAGTGAGTCGGCGCGGGGGGCCTACAATGAGCAGTTCTTC

d_call: TRBD1
clone_size: .
j_call: TRBJ2-5
v_call: TRBV15
cdr3_aa: CATSTGTGGSQETQYF
cdr3_nt: TGTGCCACCAGCACCGGGACAGGGGGCTCCCAAGAGACCCAGTACTTC

d_call: .
clone_size: .
j_call: TRBJ1-1
v_call: TRBV19
cdr3_aa: CASKAGAYTEAFF
cdr3_nt: TGTGCCAGTAAGGCAGGGGCGTACACTGAAGCTTTCTTT

d_call: .
clone_size: .
j_call: TRBJ1-1
v_call: TRBV5-8
cdr3_aa: CASSSLLEEAFF
cdr3_nt: TGTGCCAGCAGCTCACTACTTGAGGAAGCTTTCTTT

d_call: TRBD1
clone_size: .
j_call: TRBJ1-3
v_call: TRBV5-1
cdr3_aa: CASSSYTGQGYGNTIYF
cdr3_nt: TGCGCCAGCAGCTCCTATACGGGACAGGGATATGGAAACACCATATATTTT

d_call: .
clone_size: .
j_call: TRBJ1-5
v_call: TRBV6-6
cdr3_aa: CASTLQGGNQPQHF
cdr3_nt: TGTGCCAGCACCTTACAGGGTGGGAATCAGCCCCAGCATTTT

d_call: .
clone_size: .
j_call: TRBJ2-7
v_call: TRBV7-9
cdr3_aa: CASSSAVRGYEQYF
cdr3_nt: TGTGCCAGCAGCTCTGCCGTTAGGGGCTACGAGCAGTACTTC

d_call: .
clone_size: .
j_call: TRBJ2-5
v_call: TRBV19
cdr3_aa: CASSIGGLAETQYF
cdr3_nt: TGTGCCAGTAGTATAGGTGGCCTAGCGGAGACCCAGTACTTC

d_call: TRBD1
clone_size: .
j_call: TRBJ1-3
v_call: TRBV12-3/TRBV12-4
cdr3_aa: CASRQTGGNTIYF
cdr3_nt: TGTGCCAGCAGACAGACAGGGGGAAACACCATATATTTT

d_call: TRBD1
clone_size: .
j_call: TRBJ1-3
v_call: TRBV5-1
cdr3_aa: CASSLRQGEGNTIYF
cdr3_nt: TGCGCCAGCAGCTTAAGACAGGGGGAAGGAAACACCATATATTTT

d_call: .
clone_size: .
j_call: TRBJ2-5
v_call: TRBV19
cdr3_aa: CASSPLTGTQQETQYF
cdr3_nt: TGTGCCAGTAGTCCTCTGACAGGGACTCAGCAAGAGACCCAGTACTTC

d_call: .
clone_size: .
j_call: TRBJ1-5
v_call: TRBV19
cdr3_aa: CASSRQHNQPQHF
cdr3_nt: TGTGCCAGTAGTAGACAGCACAATCAGCCCCAGCATTTT

d_call: TRBD1
clone_size: few
j_call: TRBJ1-1
v_call: TRBV7-2
cdr3_aa: CASSLVGTDGSTEAFF
cdr3_nt: TGTGCCAGCAGCTTAGTCGGGACAGATGGTTCCACTGAAGCTTTCTTT

d_call: .
clone_size: once
j_call: TRBJ1-2
v_call: TRBV6-2/TRBV6-3
cdr3_aa: CASSRRVNGYTF
cdr3_nt: TGTGCCAGCAGTCGCAGGGTTAATGGCTACACCTTC

d_call: .
clone_size: .
j_call: TRBJ2-1
v_call: TRBV7-3
cdr3_aa: CASSLGGSNEQFF
cdr3_nt: TGTGCCAGCAGCTTAGGAGGTTCCAATGAGCAGTTCTTC

d_call: .
clone_size: .
j_call: TRBJ1-1
v_call: TRBV6-5
cdr3_aa: CASSKTDTEAFF
cdr3_nt: TGTGCCAGCAGTAAAACAGACACTGAAGCTTTCTTT

d_call: .
clone_size: .
j_call: TRBJ1-5
v_call: TRBV2
cdr3_aa: CASSSQGRVNQPQHF
cdr3_nt: TGTGCCAGCAGTTCTCAGGGGCGGGTCAATCAGCCCCAGCATTTT

d_call: .
clone_size: once
j_call: TRBJ1-2
v_call: TRBV6-5
cdr3_aa: CASSPRGRAGGGYTF
cdr3_nt: TGTGCCAGCAGCCCCCGGGGTAGGGCGGGAGGTGGCTACACCTTC

d_call: .
clone_size: .
j_call: TRBJ2-3
v_call: TRBV29-1
cdr3_aa: CSVEWWAEGDTQYF
cdr3_nt: TGCAGCGTTGAATGGTGGGCCGAGGGAGATACGCAGTATTTT

d_call: .
clone_size: .
j_call: TRBJ2-4
v_call: TRBV6-4
cdr3_aa: CASPVACKNIQYF
cdr3_nt: TGTGCCAGCCCGGTCGCTTGTAAAAACATTCAGTACTTC

d_call: .
clone_size: .
j_call: TRBJ2-3
v_call: TRBV2
cdr3_aa: CASSDRVATDTQYF
cdr3_nt: TGTGCCAGCAGTGACAGGGTGGCCACAGATACGCAGTATTTT

d_call: .
clone_size: .
j_call: TRBJ1-2
v_call: TRBV5-4
cdr3_aa: CASSGEDRHGYTF
cdr3_nt: TGTGCCAGCAGCGGGGAAGACAGGCATGGCTACACCTTC

d_call: .
clone_size: .
j_call: TRBJ2-7
v_call: TRBV19
cdr3_aa: CASSSSYRAQAYYEQYF
cdr3_nt: TGTGCCAGTAGTTCAAGCTACAGGGCGCAGGCCTACTACGAGCAGTACTTC

d_call: .
clone_size: once
j_call: TRBJ2-7
v_call: TRBV7-2
cdr3_aa: CASSSGQSYEQYF
cdr3_nt: TGTGCCAGCAGCTCCGGACAGAGCTACGAGCAGTACTTC

d_call: TRBD2
clone_size: few
j_call: TRBJ2-1
v_call: TRBV6-1
cdr3_aa: CASSEVEPGLAAPKQFF
cdr3_nt: TGTGCCAGCAGTGAGGTCGAACCGGGACTAGCGGCCCCCAAGCAGTTCTTC

d_call: TRBD1
clone_size: once
j_call: TRBJ2-7
v_call: TRBV9
cdr3_aa: CASSEGGQGTYEQYF
cdr3_nt: TGTGCCAGCAGCGAGGGGGGACAGGGCACCTACGAGCAGTACTTC

d_call: TRBD1
clone_size: .
j_call: TRBJ2-1
v_call: TRBV27
cdr3_aa: CASSPSTGTYNEQFF
cdr3_nt: TGTGCCAGCAGTCCATCGACAGGGACCTACAATGAGCAGTTCTTC

d_call: .
clone_size: many
j_call: TRBJ1-4
v_call: TRBV12-3/TRBV12-4
cdr3_aa: CASSFPGEKLFF
cdr3_nt: TGTGCCAGCAGTTTTCCAGGAGAAAAACTGTTTTTT

d_call: TRBD1
clone_size: .
j_call: TRBJ1-2
v_call: TRBV6-2/TRBV6-3
cdr3_aa: CASSYRTDRGTF
cdr3_nt: TGTGCCAGCAGTTACCGAACAGACAGGGGAACCTTC

d_call: .
clone_size: .
j_call: TRBJ2-1
v_call: TRBV6-6
cdr3_aa: CASSYVAGFDNEQFF
cdr3_nt: TGTGCCAGCAGTTATGTTGCAGGCTTCGACAATGAGCAGTTCTTC

d_call: .
clone_size: .
j_call: TRBJ2-2
v_call: TRBV10-3
cdr3_aa: CAISESKVRGTGELFF
cdr3_nt: TGTGCCATCAGTGAGTCGAAAGTGAGGGGGACCGGGGAGCTGTTTTTT

d_call: TRBD2
clone_size: .
j_call: TRBJ2-1
v_call: TRBV7-7
cdr3_aa: CASSQSGGPYNEQFF
cdr3_nt: TGTGCTAGCAGCCAAAGCGGGGGGCCTTACAATGAGCAGTTCTTC